The T cell receptor beta chain described here comes from a study of T-cell memory formation after mild COVID-19. General study points: Mostly located in CM and EM were contracting CD4+ clones, with contracting CD8+ clones located in EMRA.

The sample holds many counts of this clonotype. Its antigen is not identified. TCRdb itself ran the 5' RACE reads through MiXCR, one entry per CDR3 protein. The data contain around 320,000 distinct CDR3 sequences, 25% to 30% of them singletons. Trimming shortened V by 5 bases and J by 6 bases, and 12 bases separated the two germline ends. The CDR3 has 14 amino acids. Germline V gene lookup returns CDR1 KGHDR and CDR2 SFDVKD. This receptor was identified in an adult woman who had mild COVID-19 (a few samples of this study predate the infection). Cell type and time point are not known. V usage is TRBV24-1 and J usage is TRBJ2-2, with a tentative D call TRBD1 (6 bases). Sequenced sample: PBMCs or a T cell subset sorted from them (not recorded which). The CDR3 sequence: CATSATGWAGELFF. CDR3 in DNA: TGTGCCACCAGTGCGACAGGATGGGCCGGGGAGCTGTTTTTT.